Described below is a single T cell receptor (beta chain) sequence and its context. There is no known antigen for this receptor. Base qualities are not provided; no much larger clone lies one nucleotide away. Genomic DNA was extracted from the sorted cells using the QIAGEN blood and tissue kit and was quantified on a NanoDrop 1000. Using multiplex PCR of genomic DNA, the immunoSEQ platform deep sequenced and quantified the TCR alpha and beta chains. As for how the authors treated the data: Annotation of the TCR sequences relied on IMGT gene and region definitions. Out-of-frame rearrangements were used as a proxy for the preselection repertoire and compared with in-frame clonotypes. Repertoire size was estimated with the iCHAO1 estimator supplied with the immunoSEQ platform. Clonal inequality was measured with a Gini index on in-frame amino acid clonotypes, based on the Lorenz curve. The intersect function in the R package tcR was used to count shared clonotypes, while the Jaccard index served to score similarity. V, J and V-J usage frequencies went into a principal component analysis run with the R prcomp function, with no normalization applied. TCRdb carries this immuneACCESS record with in-frame sequences only. Its versions omit some clonotypes, under half of them owing to an unresolved V gene in the studies checked, with the rest unexplained. V, J and clone size derive from that table, while D and trimming were established from the DNA sequence. The sample table shows some 82,000 clones, and about 93% are seen once. The ten most abundant clones make up 1.3% to 1.5% of the sample.

The data were obtained in a study of human versus mouse CDR3 diversity and MHC coevolution (dated by TCRdb to the late 2010s). For the study in its entirety: The immunoSEQ assay was reported to detect one in 200,000 T cells and to minimize amplification bias from multiplex PCR. The human cohort was made up of three healthy volunteer blood donors, who at collection were aged 30 to 40, 40 to 49 and 60 to 69, one donor in each range. Across the mouse and human samples, each sample yielded between about 5.5 x 10^6 and 1.6 x 10^7 valid reads. Human naive CD4 T cell repertoires were used as a reference for TCR selection on multiple MHC II alleles and were compared with human-TCR-locus transgenic mice carrying single MHC II. Results the study describes overall, beyond this receptor: Among all compared groups, most of the three human donors had the lowest clonal inequality scores. Because human T cells were selected on roughly 6 MHC II alleles, repertoire diversity in humans and mice was not considered directly comparable. On average, more CDR3 deletions and insertions were observed in humans than in mice, indicating greater exonuclease and TdT activity. The largest TCR beta repertoire according to iCHAO1 estimates belonged to humans, at 1.5 million to 2 million clonotypes, a result attributed likely to selection by multiple MHC II molecules.

Fluorescence-activated cell sorting was used to pull naive CD4 T cells, meaning cells that were CD45RO-negative and CD62L-positive, out of the PBMCs. Roughly 50 ml of fresh peripheral blood was collected from each donor, and PBMCs were isolated by Ficoll density centrifugation. Cell sorting was carried out on a FACSAria III instrument, and a purity above 95% was achieved for all samples. The germline V gene encodes CDR1 SGHDT and CDR2 YYEEEE. From the cysteine up to the phenylalanine, the CDR3 has a length of 14 residues. The DNA shown is the 42-base CDR3, in frame from base 1. Trimming removed 4 bases from V and 0 bases from J, leaving 10 bases between the germline ends.

The rearrangement joined TRBV5-6 to TRBJ2-5; the best D guess is TRBD2, with 5 bases matching. Specimen: naive CD4+ T cells from blood. Sample cell subset or site, as interpreted from the label and publication: CD45RO-negative CD62L-positive naive CD4 T cells. This sequence originates from a person aged 30 to 69 in good health. The CDR3 in this case is CASSPGSDQETQYF. In nucleotides, the sequence is TGTGCCAGCAGCCCTGGGAGCGACCAAGAGACCCAGTACTTC.